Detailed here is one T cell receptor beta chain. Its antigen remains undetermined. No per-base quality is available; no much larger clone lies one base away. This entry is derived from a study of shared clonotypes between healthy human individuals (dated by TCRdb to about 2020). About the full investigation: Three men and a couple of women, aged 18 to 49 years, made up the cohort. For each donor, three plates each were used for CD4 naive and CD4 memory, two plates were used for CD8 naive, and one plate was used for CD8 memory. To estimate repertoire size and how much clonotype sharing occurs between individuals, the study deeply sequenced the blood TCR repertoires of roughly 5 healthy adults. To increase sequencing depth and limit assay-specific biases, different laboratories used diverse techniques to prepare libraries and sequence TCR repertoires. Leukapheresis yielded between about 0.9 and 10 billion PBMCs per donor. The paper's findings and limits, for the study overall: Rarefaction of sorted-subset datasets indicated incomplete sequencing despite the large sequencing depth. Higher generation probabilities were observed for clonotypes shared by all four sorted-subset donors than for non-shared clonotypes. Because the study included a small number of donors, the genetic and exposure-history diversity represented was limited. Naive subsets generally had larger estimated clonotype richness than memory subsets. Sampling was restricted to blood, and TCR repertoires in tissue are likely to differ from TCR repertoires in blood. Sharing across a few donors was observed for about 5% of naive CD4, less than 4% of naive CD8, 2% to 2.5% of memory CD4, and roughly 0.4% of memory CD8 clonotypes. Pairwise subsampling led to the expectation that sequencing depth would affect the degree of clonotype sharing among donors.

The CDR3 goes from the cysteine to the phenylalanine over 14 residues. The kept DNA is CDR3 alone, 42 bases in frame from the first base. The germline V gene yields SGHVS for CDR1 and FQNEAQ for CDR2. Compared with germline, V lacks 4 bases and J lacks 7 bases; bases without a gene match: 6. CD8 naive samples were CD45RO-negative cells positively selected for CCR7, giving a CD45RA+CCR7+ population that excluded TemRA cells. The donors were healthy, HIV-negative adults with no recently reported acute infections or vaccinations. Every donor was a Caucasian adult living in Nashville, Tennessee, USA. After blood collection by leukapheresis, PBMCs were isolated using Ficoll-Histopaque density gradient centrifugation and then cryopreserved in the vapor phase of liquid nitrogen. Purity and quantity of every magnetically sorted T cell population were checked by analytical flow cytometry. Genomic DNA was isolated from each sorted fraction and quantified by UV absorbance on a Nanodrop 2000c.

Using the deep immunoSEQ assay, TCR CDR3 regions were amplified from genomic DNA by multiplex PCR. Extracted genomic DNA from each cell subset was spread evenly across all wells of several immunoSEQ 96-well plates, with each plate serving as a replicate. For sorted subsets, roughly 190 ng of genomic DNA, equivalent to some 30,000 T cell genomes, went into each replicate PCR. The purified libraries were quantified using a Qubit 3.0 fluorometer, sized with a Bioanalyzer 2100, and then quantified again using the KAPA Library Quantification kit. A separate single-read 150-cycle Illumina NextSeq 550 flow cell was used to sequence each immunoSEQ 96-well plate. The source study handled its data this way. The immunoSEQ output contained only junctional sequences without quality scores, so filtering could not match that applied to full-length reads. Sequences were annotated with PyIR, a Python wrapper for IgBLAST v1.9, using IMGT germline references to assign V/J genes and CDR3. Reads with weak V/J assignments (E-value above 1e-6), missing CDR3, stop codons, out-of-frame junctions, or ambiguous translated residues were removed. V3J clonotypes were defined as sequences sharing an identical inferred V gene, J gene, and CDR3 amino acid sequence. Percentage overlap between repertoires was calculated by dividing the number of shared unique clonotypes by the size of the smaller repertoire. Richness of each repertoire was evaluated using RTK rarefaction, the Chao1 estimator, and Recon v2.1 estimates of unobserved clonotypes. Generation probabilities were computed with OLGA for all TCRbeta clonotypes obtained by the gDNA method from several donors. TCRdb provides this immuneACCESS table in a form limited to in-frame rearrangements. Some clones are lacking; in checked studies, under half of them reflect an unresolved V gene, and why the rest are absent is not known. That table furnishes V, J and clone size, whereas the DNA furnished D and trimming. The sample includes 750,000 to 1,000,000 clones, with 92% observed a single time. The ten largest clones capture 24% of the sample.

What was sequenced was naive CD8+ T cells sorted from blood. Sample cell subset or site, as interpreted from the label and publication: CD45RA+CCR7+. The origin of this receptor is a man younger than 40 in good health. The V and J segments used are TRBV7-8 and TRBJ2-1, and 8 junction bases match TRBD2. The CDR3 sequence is CASSWKREWNEQFF. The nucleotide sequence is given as TGTGCCAGCAGCTGGAAGCGGGAGTGGAATGAGCAGTTCTTC.